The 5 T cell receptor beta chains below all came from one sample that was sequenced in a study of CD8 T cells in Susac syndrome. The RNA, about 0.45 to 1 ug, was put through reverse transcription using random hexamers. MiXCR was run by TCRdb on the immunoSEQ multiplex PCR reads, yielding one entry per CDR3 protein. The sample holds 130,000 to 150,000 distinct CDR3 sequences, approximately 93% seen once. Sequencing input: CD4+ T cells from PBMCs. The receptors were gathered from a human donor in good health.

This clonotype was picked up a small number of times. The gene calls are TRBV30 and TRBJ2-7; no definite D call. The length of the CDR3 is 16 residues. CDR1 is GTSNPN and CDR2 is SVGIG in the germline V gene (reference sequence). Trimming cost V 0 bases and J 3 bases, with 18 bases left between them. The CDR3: CAWSVPPTGLRYEQYF. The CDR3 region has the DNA TGTGCCTGGAGTGTACCCCCGACTGGGCTACGCTACGAGCAGTACTTC.

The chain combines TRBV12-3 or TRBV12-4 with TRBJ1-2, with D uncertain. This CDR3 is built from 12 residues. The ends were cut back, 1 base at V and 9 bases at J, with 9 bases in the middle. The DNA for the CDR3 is TGTGCCAGCAGTTTAGGAGATGGGAGCTACACCTTC. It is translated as CASSLGDGSYTF.

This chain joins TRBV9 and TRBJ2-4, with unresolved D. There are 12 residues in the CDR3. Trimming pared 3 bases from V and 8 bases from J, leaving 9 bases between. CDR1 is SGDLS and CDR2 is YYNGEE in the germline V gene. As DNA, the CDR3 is TGTGCCAGCAGCGGCCACCGGGACATTCAGTACTTC. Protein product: CASSGHRDIQYF.

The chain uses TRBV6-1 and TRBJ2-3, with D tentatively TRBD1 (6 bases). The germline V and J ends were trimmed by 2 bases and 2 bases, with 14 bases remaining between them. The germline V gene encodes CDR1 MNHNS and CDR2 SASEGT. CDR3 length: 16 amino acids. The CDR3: CASSEWGQGYTDTQYF. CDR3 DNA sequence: TGTGCCAGCAGTGAATGGGGACAAGGATACACAGATACGCAGTATTTT.

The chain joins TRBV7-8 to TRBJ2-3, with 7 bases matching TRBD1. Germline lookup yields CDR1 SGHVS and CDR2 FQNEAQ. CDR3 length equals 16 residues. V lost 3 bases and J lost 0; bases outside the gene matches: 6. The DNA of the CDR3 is TGTGCCAGCAGCTTCAACACAGGGGTTAGCACAGATACGCAGTATTTT. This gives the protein CASSFNTGVSTDTQYF.